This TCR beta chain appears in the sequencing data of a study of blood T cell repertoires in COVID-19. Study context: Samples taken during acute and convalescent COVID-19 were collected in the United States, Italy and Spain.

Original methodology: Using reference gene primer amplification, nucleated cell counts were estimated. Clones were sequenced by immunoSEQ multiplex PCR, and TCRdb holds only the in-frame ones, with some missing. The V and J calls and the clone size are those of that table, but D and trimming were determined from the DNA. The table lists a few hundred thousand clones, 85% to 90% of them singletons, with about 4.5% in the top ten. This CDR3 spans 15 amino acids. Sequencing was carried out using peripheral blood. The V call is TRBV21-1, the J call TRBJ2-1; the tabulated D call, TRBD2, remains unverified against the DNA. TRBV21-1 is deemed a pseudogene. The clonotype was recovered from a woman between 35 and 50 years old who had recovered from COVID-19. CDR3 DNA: TGTGCCAGCAGCAAAAACCGTAGTTCTTACAATGAGCAGTTCTTC. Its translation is CASSKNRSSYNEQFF.